Included here is one T cell receptor (beta chain) sequence, with context. Antigen: not known. Viral peptide pools were used in the ViraFEST assay to expand antigen-specific CD4+ T cells, and sequencing came afterward. Culturing for about ten days preceded CD4+ T cell isolation. The person had PCR-confirmed SARS-CoV-2 infection between March and December 2020. A pool of HIV-1 Nef peptides served as the condition for the negative control culture. The sample comes from a study of vaccination effects on CD4 cells after COVID-19. Study-level points and caveats: Long after vaccination, the clones induced by infection and by vaccine shrank markedly in size.

Measured with immunoSEQ multiplex PCR; TCRdb has only the in-frame clones, and not every one. The profile shows tens of thousands of clones, roughly 73% of them singletons. This clonotype originated in a human donor who had a prior SARS-CoV-2 infection. This specimen consisted of CD4+ T cells from PBMCs cultured with HIV peptides, obtained before COVID-19 vaccination. Subset meaning: HIV-1 Nef peptide pool negative control/reference culture.

The CDR3 reads CASSLQGPLNTEAFF. The CDR3 region has the DNA TGTGCCAGCAGCTTACAGGGGCCACTGAACACTGAAGCTTTCTTT. The chain couples TRBV7-2 to TRBJ1-1; possible D gene TRBD1, 6 bases. The CDR3 has 15 amino acids. The V gene's germline CDR1 is SGHTA and CDR2 FQGNSA. V lost 2 bases to trimming and J lost 0 bases, with 10 bases between them.